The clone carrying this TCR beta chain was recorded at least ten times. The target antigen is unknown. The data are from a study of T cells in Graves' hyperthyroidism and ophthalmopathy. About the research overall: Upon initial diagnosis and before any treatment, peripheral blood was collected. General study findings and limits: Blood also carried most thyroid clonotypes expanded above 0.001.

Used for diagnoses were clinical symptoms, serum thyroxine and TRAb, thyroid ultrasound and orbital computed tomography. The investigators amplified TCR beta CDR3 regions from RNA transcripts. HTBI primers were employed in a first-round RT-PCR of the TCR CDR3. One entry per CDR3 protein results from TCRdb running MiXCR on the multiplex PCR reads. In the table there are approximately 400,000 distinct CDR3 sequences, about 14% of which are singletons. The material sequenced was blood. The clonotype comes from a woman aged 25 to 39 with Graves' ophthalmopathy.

As DNA, the CDR3 is TGCAGTGCGCTGGACAGCCAAAGGAGCTCCTATAATTCACCCCTCCACTTT. It encodes CSALDSQRSSYNSPLHF. This chain joins TRBV20-1 and TRBJ1-6; D might be TRBD1 (6 bases). Germline V CDR1 and CDR2: DFQATT, SNEGSKA (reference sequence). With 6 bases removed from V and 0 bases from J, the gap between germline ends came to 18 bases. The CDR3 sequence is 17 residues long.